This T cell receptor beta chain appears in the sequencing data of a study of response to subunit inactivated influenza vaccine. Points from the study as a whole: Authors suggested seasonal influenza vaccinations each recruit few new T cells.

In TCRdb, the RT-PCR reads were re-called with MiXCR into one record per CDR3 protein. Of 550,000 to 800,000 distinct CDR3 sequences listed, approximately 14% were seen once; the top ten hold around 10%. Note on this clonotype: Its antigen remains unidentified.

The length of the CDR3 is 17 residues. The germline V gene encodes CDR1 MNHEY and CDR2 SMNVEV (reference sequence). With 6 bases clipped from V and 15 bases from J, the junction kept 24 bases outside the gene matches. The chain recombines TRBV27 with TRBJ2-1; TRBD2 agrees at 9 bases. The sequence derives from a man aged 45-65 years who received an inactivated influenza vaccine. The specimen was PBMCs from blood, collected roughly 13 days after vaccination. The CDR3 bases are TGTGCCAGCAGCCACATCGGGTCGGCGGGAGGGCCTATCTTGGGGTTCTTC. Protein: CASSHIGSAGGPILGFF.